What follows are 10 T cell receptor beta chains derived from one specimen sequenced in a study of T cell responses to AZD1222 COVID-19 vaccine. Assay: immunoSEQ multiplex PCR; the TCRdb copy retains only in-frame clones and omits some. The sample carries 90,000 to 120,000 clones, about nine tenths recorded once. The sequencing used peripheral blood, collected on day 0 of AZD1222 vaccination. Source of these receptors: an adult in good health.

This clone ranks as medium-sized (0.01 to 0.1%). The J gene is TRBJ2-1, the V gene TRBV6-1; D gene ambiguous. Germline CDR1 and CDR2: MNHNS and SASEGT. V gave up 1 base and J gave up 6 bases, with 13 bases separating them. The CDR3 is made up of 15 amino acids. In DNA, the CDR3 is TGTGCCAGCAGTGAAGGGGCTAGTTGGAGCAATGAGCAGTTCTTC. Protein product: CASSEGASWSNEQFF.

The chain joins TRBV27 to TRBJ2-5, with 10 bases aligning to TRBD1. J lost 6 bases, V lost 3 bases, and 10 bases had no gene match. The CDR3 has 16 residues. CDR1 and CDR2 (germline): MNHEY, SMNVEV (reference sequence). The CDR3 region has the DNA TGTGCCAGCAGTTTGGTCTCGGGACAGGGGCGGAAGACCCAGTACTTC. Its translation: CASSLVSGQGRKTQYF.

This chain's CDR3 is CASSYAQGIDTQYF. The CDR3 bases are TGTGCCAGCAGTTACGCTCAGGGTATAGATACGCAGTATTTT. This sequence joins TRBV6-5 and TRBJ2-3; possible D gene TRBD1, 5 bases. Germline CDR1 MNHEY, CDR2 SVGAGI. This CDR3 has 14 amino acids. V was pared by 2 bases and J by 5 bases, with 11 bases between.

V is TRBV19 and J is TRBJ2-6, with D hard to call. Trimming pared 10 bases from V and 0 bases from J, leaving 7 bases between. Germline V lookup: CDR1 LNHDA, CDR2 SQIVND (reference sequence). The CDR3 extends over 13 amino acids. This chain's CDR3 is CATSYSGANVLTF. As DNA, the CDR3 is TGTGCCACCTCCTACTCTGGGGCCAACGTCCTGACTTTC.

The chain employs TRBV7-9 and TRBJ1-2; no clear D gene. The CDR3 extends over 14 amino acids. Germline CDR1 and CDR2: SEHNR and FQNEAQ (reference sequence). Trimming left V 1 base short and J 5 bases short, with 11 bases between. DNA for the CDR3: TGTGCCAGCAGCTTAGGGACGGCGTCGTATGGCTACACCTTC. Translating gives CASSLGTASYGYTF.

The chain carries TRBV30 and TRBJ2-2; D could derive from TRBD1 or TRBD2 (5 bases each). V was shortened by 3 bases and J by 0 bases, with 11 bases between the two germline ends. The CDR3 length is 15 residues. Germline V gene lookup returns CDR1 GTSNPN and CDR2 SVGIG (reference sequence). The CDR3 loop reads CAWRTGPANTGELFF. The CDR3 DNA is TGTGCCTGGAGGACGGGACCCGCGAACACCGGGGAGCTGTTTTTT.

This rearrangement joins TRBV5-4 to TRBJ2-3; the D call may be TRBD1 or TRBD2 (5 bases each). V was trimmed by 6 bases and J by 0 bases, leaving 23 bases between them. Germline values: CDR1 SGHNT, CDR2 YYREEE (reference sequence). This CDR3 is 18 amino acids long. This chain's CDR3 is CASIPGQSLSTSTDTQYF. The DNA of the CDR3 is TGTGCCAGCATCCCGGGGCAGTCCCTATCTACTAGCACAGATACGCAGTATTTT.

The chain uses TRBV7-9 and TRBJ1-2; D possibly corresponds to TRBD1 (5 bases). The V end was cut by 1 base, the J end by 3 bases, with 15 bases between. In germline, CDR1 is SEHNR, CDR2 FQNEAQ (reference sequence). The CDR3 sequence is 16 residues long. In DNA form, the CDR3 reads TGTGCCAGCAGCTTAGACCTGATTGGCAGGGACTATGGCTACACCTTC. This sequence encodes CASSLDLIGRDYGYTF.

The J gene is TRBJ2-1, the V gene TRBV13; 9 nucleotides line up with TRBD2. V trimming: 2 bases; J trimming: 6 bases; junction bases outside the gene matches: 5. This CDR3 has 15 amino acids. Germline lookup yields CDR1 PRHDT and CDR2 FYEKMQ (reference sequence). CDR3 sequence reads: CASSLPSGKGNEQFF. The CDR3 DNA sequence: TGTGCCAGCAGCTTACCTAGCGGGAAAGGCAATGAGCAGTTCTTC.

The chain has TRBV9 and TRBJ1-1; 10 bases are a match to TRBD1. From germline, CDR1 is SGDLS and CDR2 YYNGEE. This CDR3 region has 14 residues. Trimming at V came to 4 bases and at J to 4 bases, leaving 4 bases not matched to a gene. The CDR3 DNA sequence: TGTGCCAGCAGCCCCCGGACAGGGGGCACTGAAGCTTTCTTT. Translating gives CASSPRTGGTEAFF.